These T cell receptor beta chains were read from a single sample in a study of molecular identifiers for immune sequencing clone quantification. TCRdb independently ran MiXCR on the PCR reads; one entry per CDR3 protein. This sample has 15,000 to 20,000 distinct CDR3 sequences, with around 23% found just once. The sample was naive CD8+ T cells from blood, with Jurkat cell RNA spiked in. The receptors were sampled from a human donor in good health. Some libraries in this study had Jurkat cell RNA spiked in. Each CDR3 is given with its conserved first and last residue. The order of the fields is J gene, clone size, V gene, D gene, CDR3 protein, CDR3 DNA. A D gene is named only where the DNA matches it firmly. Part of the rows lack a size; the others show once, few, many or a class for expanded clones.

J: TRBJ2-1; size: many; V: TRBV27; D: -; CDR3: CASSKRGYNEQFF; DNA: TGTGCCAGCAGTAAAAGGGGGTACAATGAGCAGTTCTTC
J: TRBJ1-3; size: few; V: TRBV4-2; D: -; CDR3: CASSPSTISGNTIYF; DNA: TGTGCCAGCAGCCCCAGCACAATATCTGGAAACACCATATATTTT
J: TRBJ2-7; size: few; V: TRBV18; D: -; CDR3: CASSPGPSGSALRGEQYF; DNA: TGTGCCAGCTCACCAGGGCCGAGCGGGTCCGCTCTAAGAGGCGAGCAGTACTTC
J: TRBJ2-5; size: many; V: TRBV9; D: -; CDR3: CASSVGSGQETQYF; DNA: TGTGCCAGCAGCGTAGGGTCAGGTCAAGAGACCCAGTACTTC
J: TRBJ2-3; size: -; V: TRBV20-1; D: TRBD2; CDR3: CSARDLVLAGDTQYF; DNA: TGCAGTGCTAGAGATCTAGTACTAGCGGGAGATACGCAGTATTTT
J: TRBJ2-2; size: -; V: TRBV7-9; D: -; CDR3: CASSSPGPPPGELFF; DNA: TGTGCCAGCAGCTCCCCGGGCCCCCCCCCCGGGGAGCTGTTTTTT
J: TRBJ2-5; size: many; V: TRBV6-5; D: TRBD1; CDR3: CASSYTPGQGYQETQYF; DNA: TGTGCCAGCAGTTACACCCCGGGACAGGGCTACCAAGAGACCCAGTACTTC
J: TRBJ2-3; size: -; V: TRBV28; D: TRBD2; CDR3: CASTIAGVTDTQYF; DNA: TGTGCCAGCACCATAGCGGGAGTCACAGATACGCAGTATTTT
J: TRBJ2-5; size: many; V: TRBV7-9; D: TRBD2; CDR3: CASSLAIRVVAGESQYF; DNA: TGTGCCAGCAGCTTAGCGATTAGGGTAGTAGCGGGAGAATCCCAGTACTTC
J: TRBJ2-1; size: few; V: TRBV12-3/TRBV12-4; D: -; CDR3: CASSPFRRVPSYNEQFF; DNA: TGTGCCAGCAGCCCATTTCGGCGGGTACCCTCCTACAATGAGCAGTTCTTC
J: TRBJ2-7; size: medium-sized; V: TRBV4-3; D: TRBD1; CDR3: CASSHADRGGYEQYF; DNA: TGCGCCAGCAGCCATGCTGACAGGGGTGGGTACGAGCAGTACTTC
J: TRBJ2-7; size: -; V: TRBV12-3/TRBV12-4; D: -; CDR3: CASNIWELSYEQYF; DNA: TGTGCCAGCAATATTTGGGAACTCTCCTACGAGCAGTACTTC
J: TRBJ1-5; size: few; V: TRBV6-5; D: TRBD1; CDR3: CASGTGNNQPQHF; DNA: TGTGCCAGTGGGACAGGGAACAATCAGCCCCAGCATTTT
J: TRBJ1-2; size: -; V: TRBV12-3/TRBV12-4; D: -; CDR3: CASSLGYGYTF; DNA: TGTGCCAGCAGTTTAGGCTATGGCTACACCTTC
J: TRBJ2-7; size: many; V: TRBV7-2; D: -; CDR3: CASSLVPYEQYF; DNA: TGTGCCAGCAGCTTAGTGCCGTACGAGCAGTACTTC
J: TRBJ2-5; size: many; V: TRBV5-5; D: TRBD2; CDR3: CASSVEGLAGGQEETQYF; DNA: TGTGCCAGCAGCGTAGAGGGACTAGCGGGAGGGCAAGAAGAGACCCAGTACTTC
J: TRBJ2-7; size: many; V: TRBV13; D: -; CDR3: CASSPGRSTLEQYF; DNA: TGTGCCAGCAGTCCCGGCCGAAGTACCCTCGAGCAGTACTTC
J: TRBJ1-1; size: few; V: TRBV7-8; D: -; CDR3: CASSFEGSYTEAFF; DNA: TGTGCCAGCAGCTTCGAGGGGTCTTACACTGAAGCTTTCTTT
J: TRBJ2-7; size: many; V: TRBV27; D: -; CDR3: CASGNPYEQYF; DNA: TGTGCCAGCGGGAATCCTTACGAGCAGTACTTC
J: TRBJ2-1; size: many; V: TRBV10-3; D: TRBD2; CDR3: CAISAGTTYSNEQFF; DNA: TGTGCCATCAGCGCCGGGACTACCTACTCCAATGAGCAGTTCTTC
J: TRBJ2-7; size: -; V: TRBV23-1; D: TRBD1; CDR3: CASSQQGQTEDYEQYF; DNA: TGCGCCAGCAGTCAGCAGGGACAGACAGAAGACTACGAGCAGTACTTC
J: TRBJ2-7; size: many; V: TRBV7-9; D: -; CDR3: CASTWGGAYEQYF; DNA: TGTGCCAGCACTTGGGGAGGCGCCTACGAGCAGTACTTC
J: TRBJ2-2; size: many; V: TRBV7-8; D: TRBD2; CDR3: CASSEISGRKNTGELFF; DNA: TGTGCCAGCAGCGAAATAAGCGGGAGGAAGAACACCGGGGAGCTGTTTTTT
J: TRBJ1-4; size: many; V: TRBV6-5; D: -; CDR3: CASSYSSATNEKLFF; DNA: TGTGCCAGCAGTTACTCGAGCGCAACTAATGAAAAACTGTTTTTT
J: TRBJ1-4; size: many; V: TRBV7-9; D: -; CDR3: CASSLLGADEKLFF; DNA: TGTGCCAGCAGCTTATTAGGGGCTGATGAAAAACTGTTTTTT
J: TRBJ2-4; size: many; V: TRBV27; D: TRBD1; CDR3: CASSLFFRGRENIQYF; DNA: TGTGCCAGCAGTTTATTTTTCAGGGGGCGGGAAAACATTCAGTACTTC
J: TRBJ2-7; size: many; V: TRBV14; D: -; CDR3: CASSQDRWQSYEQYF; DNA: TGTGCCAGCAGCCAAGATCGGTGGCAGTCCTACGAGCAGTACTTC
J: TRBJ2-3; size: medium-sized; V: TRBV4-3; D: TRBD2; CDR3: CASSPYTPVTSGRVDTQYF; DNA: TGCGCCAGCAGCCCCTATACTCCAGTGACTAGCGGGAGAGTAGATACGCAGTATTTT
J: TRBJ2-7; size: many; V: TRBV4-3; D: TRBD1; CDR3: CASSQSTGGLSEQYF; DNA: TGCGCCAGCAGCCAGTCGACAGGGGGTCTCTCCGAGCAGTACTTC
J: TRBJ1-6; size: few; V: TRBV12-3/TRBV12-4; D: -; CDR3: CASSGAGLGYNSPLHF; DNA: TGTGCCAGCAGTGGAGCGGGGTTGGGATATAATTCACCCCTCCACTTT
J: TRBJ2-3; size: once; V: TRBV5-1; D: -; CDR3: CASSLGVSDTDTQYF; DNA: TGCGCCAGCAGCTTGGGGGTGTCGGACACAGATACGCAGTATTTT
J: TRBJ2-7; size: many; V: TRBV11-2; D: -; CDR3: CASSLRQSYEQYF; DNA: TGTGCCAGCAGCTTAAGACAATCCTACGAGCAGTACTTC
J: TRBJ2-2; size: many; V: TRBV12-3/TRBV12-4; D: -; CDR3: CASSLGLLYTGELFF; DNA: TGTGCCAGCAGTTTAGGTCTGCTGTACACCGGGGAGCTGTTTTTT
J: TRBJ2-7; size: medium-sized; V: TRBV12-3/TRBV12-4; D: -; CDR3: CASSFGGHYYEQYF; DNA: TGTGCCAGCAGTTTCGGGGGCCATTACTACGAGCAGTACTTC
J: TRBJ1-1; size: many; V: TRBV12-5; D: -; CDR3: CASGLTSSGQGGFTEAFF; DNA: TGTGCTAGTGGTTTGACTTCTTCCGGTCAGGGAGGTTTCACTGAAGCTTTCTTT
J: TRBJ2-7; size: -; V: TRBV7-8; D: TRBD2; CDR3: CASSLGGGTYEQYF; DNA: TGTGCCAGCAGTTTAGGCGGGGGGACCTACGAGCAGTACTTC
J: TRBJ2-1; size: -; V: TRBV3-1; D: TRBD2; CDR3: CASSQVTSRYNEQFF; DNA: TGTGCCAGCAGCCAAGTGACTAGCCGCTACAATGAGCAGTTCTTC
J: TRBJ1-4; size: -; V: TRBV4-3; D: TRBD1; CDR3: CASSQEAVRGKNEKLFF; DNA: TGCGCCAGCAGCCAAGAGGCCGTCAGGGGGAAAAATGAAAAACTGTTTTTT
J: TRBJ2-2; size: -; V: TRBV28; D: -; CDR3: CASSSPGHYVTGELFF; DNA: TGTGCCAGCAGTTCCCCGGGACATTACGTAACCGGGGAGCTGTTTTTT
J: TRBJ2-7; size: medium-sized; V: TRBV7-6; D: -; CDR3: CASSLGPGNYEQYF; DNA: TGTGCCAGCAGCTTAGGTCCGGGAAACTACGAGCAGTACTTC
J: TRBJ2-7; size: -; V: TRBV28; D: TRBD2; CDR3: CASSILGAGVIYEQYF; DNA: TGTGCCAGCAGTATCTTAGGAGCGGGAGTTATCTACGAGCAGTACTTC
J: TRBJ2-3; size: many; V: TRBV12-3/TRBV12-4; D: TRBD2; CDR3: CASSRGDSPSGPSTDTQYF; DNA: TGTGCCAGCAGTCGGGGCGATTCTCCTAGCGGCCCTAGCACAGATACGCAGTATTTT
J: TRBJ2-1; size: many; V: TRBV20-1; D: TRBD2; CDR3: CSASKAGPGDEQFF; DNA: TGCAGTGCTAGTAAAGCGGGGCCTGGGGATGAGCAGTTCTTC
J: TRBJ2-7; size: many; V: TRBV10-3; D: TRBD1; CDR3: CASWDSSYEQYF; DNA: TGTGCCTCGTGGGACAGCTCCTACGAGCAGTACTTC
J: TRBJ2-7; size: medium-sized; V: TRBV10-3; D: -; CDR3: CAISEGPAPYEQYF; DNA: TGTGCCATCAGTGAAGGTCCCGCACCCTACGAGCAGTACTTC
J: TRBJ1-1; size: few; V: TRBV19; D: -; CDR3: CASSPSNTEAFF; DNA: TGTGCCAGTAGCCCGAGTAATACTGAAGCTTTCTTT
J: TRBJ2-7; size: medium-sized; V: TRBV28; D: -; CDR3: CASSLRDSYEQYF; DNA: TGTGCCAGCAGTTTGCGGGACAGCTACGAGCAGTACTTC
J: TRBJ2-3; size: -; V: TRBV20-1; D: TRBD2; CDR3: CSASVSGSGVGTDTQYF; DNA: TGCAGTGCTAGTGTTAGCGGGAGTGGAGTCGGCACAGATACGCAGTATTTT
J: TRBJ1-2; size: medium-sized; V: TRBV29-1; D: TRBD1; CDR3: CSVSPGQGSEGYTF; DNA: TGCAGCGTTTCCCCAGGACAGGGGTCGGAAGGCTACACCTTC
J: TRBJ2-2; size: many; V: TRBV5-5; D: -; CDR3: CASSLGNGELFF; DNA: TGTGCCAGCAGCTTGGGGAACGGGGAGCTGTTTTTT
J: TRBJ2-7; size: many; V: TRBV2; D: -; CDR3: CASSGDTPNPYEQYF; DNA: TGTGCCAGCAGTGGCGATACGCCAAACCCCTACGAGCAGTACTTC
J: TRBJ1-5; size: many; V: TRBV29-1; D: -; CDR3: CSAGTDSNQPQHF; DNA: TGCAGCGCTGGGACGGATAGCAATCAGCCCCAGCATTTT